The clone carrying this T cell receptor (beta chain) was seen a handful of times. The data derive from a study of blood T cell repertoires in COVID-19. Background on the study: COVID-19 samples from acute and convalescent phases originated in the United States, Italy and Spain.

Assay: immunoSEQ multiplex PCR; the TCRdb copy retains only in-frame clones and omits some. This sample has about 43,000 clones; approximately 86% occur once, and the top ten carry around 8%. The ends lost 4 bases at V and 6 bases at J; junction bases unmatched: 11. Germline V gives CDR1 KGHSH, CDR2 LQKENI. The CDR3 consists of 16 residues. The genes are TRBV18 and TRBJ2-7; TRBD2 matches 11 bases. The source is a man older than 75 in a cohort sampled during active COVID-19. Sequencing used peripheral blood. The CDR3: CASSLTLAGVSAEQYF. The CDR3 nucleotides are TGTGCCAGCTCACTTACACTAGCGGGAGTATCCGCCGAGCAGTACTTC.